Listed here are 6 T cell receptor beta chains from one sample, sequenced in a study of identical twins. TCRdb analysed the 5' RACE reads with MiXCR anew, one entry per CDR3 protein. This sample has 450,000 or so distinct CDR3 sequences, with 14% found just once. This sample was also put to use in a study of yellow fever vaccine responses in identical twins.

Source material: CD4+ T cells sorted from blood. Receptor source: a woman between 18 and 29 years old in good health.

This clonotype was counted at least ten times. The chain uses TRBV7-3 and TRBJ1-1; D is perhaps TRBD1 (5 bases). The CDR3 contains 14 residues. Between the trimmed V and J ends, which lost 3 bases and 4 bases, there was a span of 12 bases. The germline V gene has CDR1 SGHTA and CDR2 FQGTGA. Here the CDR3 DNA reads TGTGCCAGCAGCTTCCGTGGGGGGAGCACTGAAGCTTTCTTT. Protein: CASSFRGGSTEAFF.

The chain recombines TRBV5-1 with TRBJ1-4, with 9 bases aligning to TRBD1. The J segment lost 5 bases and the V segment lost 3 bases, leaving 8 bases of the junction unmatched. Germline V lookup: CDR1 SGHRS, CDR2 YFSETQ. This CDR3 has 16 amino acids. Written as DNA, the CDR3 is TGCGCCAGCAGCTCTTCCCGACAGGGGGGAAATGAAAAACTGTTTTTT. Translating it yields CASSSSRQGGNEKLFF.

The chain recombines TRBV18 with TRBJ1-1, with D tentatively TRBD1 (6 bases). The CDR3 sequence is 15 residues long. V was clipped by 3 bases and J by 5 bases, with 16 bases between them. Germline CDR1 is KGHSH and CDR2 is LQKENI. As DNA, the CDR3 is TGTGCCAGCTCACCCCTCCGGCAGGGGTGGACTGAAGCTTTCTTT. Translation gives CASSPLRQGWTEAFF.

Many counts were recorded for this clonotype. The gene calls are TRBV11-2 and TRBJ2-2, with D tentatively TRBD2 (5 bases). This CDR3 contains 15 residues. The V gene's germline CDR1 is SGHAT and CDR2 FQNNGV. Trimming pared 2 bases from V and 4 bases from J, leaving 11 bases between. The CDR3, as DNA: TGTGCCAGCAGCTTACGTCCGGGAAGCACCGGGGAGCTGTTTTTT. This encodes CASSLRPGSTGELFF. Full variable domain (missing parts from reference TRBV11-2 and TRBJ2-2): EAGVAQSPRYKIIEKRQSVAFWCNPISGHATLYWYQQILGQGPKLLIQFQNNGVVDDSQLPKDRFSAERLKGVDSTLKIQPAKLEDSAVYLCASSLRPGSTGELFFGEGSRLTVL.

The V gene is TRBV5-6, the J gene TRBJ2-7; 10 bases are shared with TRBD1. In germline, CDR1 is SGHDT, CDR2 YYEEEE. V lost 4 bases and J lost 5; bases outside the gene matches: 3. The CDR3 covers 13 residues. In nucleotides, the CDR3 is TGTGCCAGCAGCGGGGGACAGGGGCACGAGCAGTACTTC. This gives the protein CASSGGQGHEQYF. The whole variable domain, remainder taken from reference TRBV5-6 and TRBJ2-7, is DAGVTQSPTHLIKTRGQQVTLRCSPKSGHDTVSWYQQALGQGPQFIFQYYEEEERQRGNFPDRFSGHQFPNYSSELNVNALLLGDSALYLCASSGGQGHEQYFGPGTRLTVT.

This clonotype has just a few counts. The V gene is TRBV6-5, the J gene TRBJ2-3, with D possibly TRBD2 on 6 matching bases. CDR1 is MNHEY, CDR2 SVGAGI, per germline. The CDR3 spans 15 residues. Trimming pared 2 bases from V and 2 bases from J, leaving 11 bases between. CDR3 residues: CASSYEGLITDTQYF. The CDR3 DNA sequence: TGTGCCAGCAGTTACGAGGGACTCATCACAGATACGCAGTATTTT.